One T cell receptor beta chain is described in this entry. Primers for the PCR totalled 60 Vbeta and 13 Jbeta. Only in-frame clones appear in the TCRdb table, and some are missing; sequencing was by immunoSEQ multiplex PCR. The sample has fewer than 70,000 clones, roughly 70% seen once. The data originate from a study of cytomegalovirus exposure and HLA in healthy donors. The sequence came from a male donor in good health and CMV-seropositive. The sample taken for sequencing was PBMCs.

In DNA, the CDR3 is TGCGCCAGCAGCTACCCGGAGGAGAACACCGGGGAGCTGTTTTTT. It encodes CASSYPEENTGELFF. The rearrangement uses TRBV5-1 and TRBJ2-2, with D possibly TRBD2 on 5 matching bases. The CDR3 is 15 residues long. Germline loops: CDR1 SGHRS, CDR2 YFSETQ. Trimming pared 3 bases from V and 1 base from J, leaving 10 bases between.